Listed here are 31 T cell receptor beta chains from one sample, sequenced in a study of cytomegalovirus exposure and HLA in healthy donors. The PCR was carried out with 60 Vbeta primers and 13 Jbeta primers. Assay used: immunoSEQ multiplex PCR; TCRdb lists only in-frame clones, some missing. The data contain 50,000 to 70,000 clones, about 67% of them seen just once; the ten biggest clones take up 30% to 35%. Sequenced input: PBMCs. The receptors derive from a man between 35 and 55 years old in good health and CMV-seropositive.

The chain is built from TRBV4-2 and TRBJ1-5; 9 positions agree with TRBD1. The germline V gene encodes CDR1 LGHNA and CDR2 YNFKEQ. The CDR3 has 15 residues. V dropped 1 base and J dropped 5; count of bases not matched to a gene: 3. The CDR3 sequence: CASSQGDRVDQPQHF. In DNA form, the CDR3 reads TGTGCCAGCAGCCAAGGGGACAGGGTGGATCAGCCCCAGCATTTT.

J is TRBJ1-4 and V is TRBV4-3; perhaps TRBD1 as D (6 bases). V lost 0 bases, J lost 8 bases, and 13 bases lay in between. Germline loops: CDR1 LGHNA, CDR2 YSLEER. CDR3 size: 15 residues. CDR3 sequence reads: CASSQEDGRGEKLFF. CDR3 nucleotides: TGCGCCAGCAGCCAAGAGGACGGCAGGGGCGAAAAACTGTTTTTT.

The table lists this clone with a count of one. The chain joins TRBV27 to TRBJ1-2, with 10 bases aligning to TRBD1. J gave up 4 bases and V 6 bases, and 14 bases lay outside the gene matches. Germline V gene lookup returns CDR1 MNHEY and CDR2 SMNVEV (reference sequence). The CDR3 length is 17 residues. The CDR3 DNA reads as TGTGCCAGCAGGACAGGGGGCTTACCGCCTAACCTCTATGGCTACACCTTC. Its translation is CASRTGGLPPNLYGYTF.

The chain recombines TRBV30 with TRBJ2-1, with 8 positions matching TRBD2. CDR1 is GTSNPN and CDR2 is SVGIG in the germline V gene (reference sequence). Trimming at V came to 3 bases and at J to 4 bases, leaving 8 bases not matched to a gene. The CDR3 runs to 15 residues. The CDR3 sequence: CAWSPRGGRYNEQFF. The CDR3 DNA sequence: TGTGCCTGGAGCCCTCGGGGGGGCCGGTACAATGAGCAGTTCTTC.

The CDR3 region is CSAGEGDTPLVSEQFF. CDR3 bases: TGCAGCGCCGGAGAGGGGGACACGCCGCTGGTCTCCGAGCAGTTCTTC. The V gene is TRBV29-1, the J gene TRBJ2-1, with TRBD1 as a possible D gene (6 bases). Germline CDR1 SQVTM, CDR2 ANQGSEA. Trimming cost V 7 bases and J 10 bases, with 29 bases left between them. The CDR3 totals 16 residues.

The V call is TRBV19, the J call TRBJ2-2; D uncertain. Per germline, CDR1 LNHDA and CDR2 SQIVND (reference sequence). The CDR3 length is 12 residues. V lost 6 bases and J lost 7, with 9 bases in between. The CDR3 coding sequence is TGTGCCAGTAGCCTGAGAAACGGGGAGCTGTTTTTT. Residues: CASSLRNGELFF.

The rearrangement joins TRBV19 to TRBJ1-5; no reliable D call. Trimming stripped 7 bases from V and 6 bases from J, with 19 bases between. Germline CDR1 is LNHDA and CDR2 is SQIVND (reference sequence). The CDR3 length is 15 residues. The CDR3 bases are TGTGCCAGTAACCCAACCAGCGGGGTGAGTCAGCCCCAGCATTTT. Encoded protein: CASNPTSGVSQPQHF.

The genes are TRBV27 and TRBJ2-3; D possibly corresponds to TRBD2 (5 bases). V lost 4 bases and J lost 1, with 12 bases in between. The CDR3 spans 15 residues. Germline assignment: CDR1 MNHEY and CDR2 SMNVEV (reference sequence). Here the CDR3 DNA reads TGTGCCAGCAGTTCATATTCGAGGGGCACAGATACGCAGTATTTT. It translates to CASSSYSRGTDTQYF.

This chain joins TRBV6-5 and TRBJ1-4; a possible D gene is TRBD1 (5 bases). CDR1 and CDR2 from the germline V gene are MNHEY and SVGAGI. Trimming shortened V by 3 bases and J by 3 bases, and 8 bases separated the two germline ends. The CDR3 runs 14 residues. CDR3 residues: CASSYTRANEKLFF. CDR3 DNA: TGTGCCAGCAGTTATACCAGGGCTAATGAAAAACTGTTTTTT.

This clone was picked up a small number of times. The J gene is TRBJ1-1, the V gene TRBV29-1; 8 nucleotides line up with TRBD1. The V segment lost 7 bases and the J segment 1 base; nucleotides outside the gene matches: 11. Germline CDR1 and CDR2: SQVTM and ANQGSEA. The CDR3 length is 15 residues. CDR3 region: CSAQGAGGGNTEAFF. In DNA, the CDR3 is TGCAGCGCGCAGGGGGCTGGGGGAGGGAACACTGAAGCTTTCTTT.

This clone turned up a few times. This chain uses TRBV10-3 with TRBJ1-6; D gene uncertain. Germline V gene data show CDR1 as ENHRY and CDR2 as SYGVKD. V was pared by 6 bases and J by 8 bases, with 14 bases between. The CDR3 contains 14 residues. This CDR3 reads CAIRSGEGDSPLHF. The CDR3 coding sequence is TGTGCCATCAGGTCCGGGGAGGGTGATTCACCCCTCCACTTT.

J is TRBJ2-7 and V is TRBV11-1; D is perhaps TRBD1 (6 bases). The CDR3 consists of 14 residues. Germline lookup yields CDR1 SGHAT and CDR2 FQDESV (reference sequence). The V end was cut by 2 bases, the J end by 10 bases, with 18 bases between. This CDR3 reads CASSLYRDHWGQYF. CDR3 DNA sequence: TGTGCCAGCAGCTTATACAGGGACCATTGGGGACAGTACTTC.

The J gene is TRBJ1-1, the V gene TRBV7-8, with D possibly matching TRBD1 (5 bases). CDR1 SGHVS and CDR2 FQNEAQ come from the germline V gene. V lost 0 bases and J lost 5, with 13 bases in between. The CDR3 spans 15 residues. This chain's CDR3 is CASSLARSGGTEAFF. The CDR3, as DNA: TGTGCCAGCAGCTTAGCAAGGTCGGGGGGGACTGAAGCTTTCTTT.

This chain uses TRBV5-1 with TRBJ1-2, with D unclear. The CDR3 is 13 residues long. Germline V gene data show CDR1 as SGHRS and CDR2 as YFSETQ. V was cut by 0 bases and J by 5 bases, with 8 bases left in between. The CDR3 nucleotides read TGCGCCAGCAGCTTGGAAGGAGGTTATGGCTACACCTTC. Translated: CASSLEGGYGYTF.

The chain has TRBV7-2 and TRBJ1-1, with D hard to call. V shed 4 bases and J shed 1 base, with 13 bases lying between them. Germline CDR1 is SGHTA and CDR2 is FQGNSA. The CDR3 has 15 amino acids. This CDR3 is CASSSRLGRNTEAFF. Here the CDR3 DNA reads TGTGCCAGCAGCTCCAGGTTGGGCAGGAACACTGAAGCTTTCTTT.

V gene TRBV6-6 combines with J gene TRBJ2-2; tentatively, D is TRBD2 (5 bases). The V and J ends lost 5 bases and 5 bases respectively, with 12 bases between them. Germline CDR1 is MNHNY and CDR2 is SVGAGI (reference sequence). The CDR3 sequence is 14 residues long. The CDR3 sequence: CASSHGRGTGELFF. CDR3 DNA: TGTGCCAGCAGTCACGGACGCGGGACCGGGGAGCTGTTTTTT.

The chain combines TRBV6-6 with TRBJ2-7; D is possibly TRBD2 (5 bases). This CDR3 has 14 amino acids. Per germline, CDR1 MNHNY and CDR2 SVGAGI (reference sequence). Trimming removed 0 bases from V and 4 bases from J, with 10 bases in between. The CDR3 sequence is CASSYSRTLYEQYF. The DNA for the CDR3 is TGTGCCAGCAGTTACTCTAGGACTCTGTACGAGCAGTACTTC.

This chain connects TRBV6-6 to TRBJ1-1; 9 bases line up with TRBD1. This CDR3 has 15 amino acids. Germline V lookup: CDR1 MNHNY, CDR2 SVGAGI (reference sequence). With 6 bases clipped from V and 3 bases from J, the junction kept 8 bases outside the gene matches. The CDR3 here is CASSELGQGDTEAFF. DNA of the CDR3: TGTGCCAGCAGCGAACTGGGACAGGGAGACACTGAAGCTTTCTTT.

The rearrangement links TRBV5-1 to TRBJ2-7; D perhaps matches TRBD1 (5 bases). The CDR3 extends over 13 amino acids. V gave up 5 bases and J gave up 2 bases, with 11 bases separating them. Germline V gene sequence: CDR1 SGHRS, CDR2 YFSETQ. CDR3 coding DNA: TGCGCCAGCAGACAAGACAGCACCTACGAGCAGTACTTC. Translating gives CASRQDSTYEQYF.

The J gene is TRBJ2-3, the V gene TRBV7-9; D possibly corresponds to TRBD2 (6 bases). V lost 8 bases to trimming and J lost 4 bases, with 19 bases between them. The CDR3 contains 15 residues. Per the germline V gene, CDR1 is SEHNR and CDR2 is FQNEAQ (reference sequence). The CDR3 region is CASQTPGRRPDTQYF. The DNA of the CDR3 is TGTGCCAGCCAAACGCCGGGGAGGAGGCCAGATACGCAGTATTTT.

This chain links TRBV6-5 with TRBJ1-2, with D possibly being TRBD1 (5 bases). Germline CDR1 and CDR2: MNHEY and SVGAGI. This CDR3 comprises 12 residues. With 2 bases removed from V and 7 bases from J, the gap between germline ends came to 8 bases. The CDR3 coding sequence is TGTGCCAGCAGTTACCCAGGGTTTGGCTACACCTTC. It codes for CASSYPGFGYTF.

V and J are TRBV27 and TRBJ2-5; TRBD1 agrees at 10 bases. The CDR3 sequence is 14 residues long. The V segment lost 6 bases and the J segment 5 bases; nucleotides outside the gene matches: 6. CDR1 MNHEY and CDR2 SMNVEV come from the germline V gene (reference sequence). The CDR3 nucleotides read TGTGCCAGCAGCCGGACAGGGGGTAGGGAGACCCAGTACTTC. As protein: CASSRTGGRETQYF.

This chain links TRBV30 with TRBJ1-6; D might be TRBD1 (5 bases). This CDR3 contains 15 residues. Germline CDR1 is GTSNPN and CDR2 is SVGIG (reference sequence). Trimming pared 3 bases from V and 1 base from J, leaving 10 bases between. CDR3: CAWSRVLSYNSPLHF. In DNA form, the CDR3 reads TGTGCCTGGAGCAGGGTACTGTCCTATAATTCACCCCTCCACTTT.

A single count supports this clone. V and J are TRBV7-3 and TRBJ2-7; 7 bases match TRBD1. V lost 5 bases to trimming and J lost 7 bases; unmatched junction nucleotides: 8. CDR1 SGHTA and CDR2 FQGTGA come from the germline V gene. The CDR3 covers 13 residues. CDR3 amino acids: CASSVTGTAEQYF. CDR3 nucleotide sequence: TGTGCCAGCAGCGTGACAGGGACCGCAGAGCAGTACTTC.

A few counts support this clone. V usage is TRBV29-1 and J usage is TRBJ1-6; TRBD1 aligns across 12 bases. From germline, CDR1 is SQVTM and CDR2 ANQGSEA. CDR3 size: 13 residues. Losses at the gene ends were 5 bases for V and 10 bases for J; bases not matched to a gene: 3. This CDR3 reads CSVRDRGPSPLHF. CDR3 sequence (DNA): TGCAGCGTTCGGGACAGGGGGCCCTCACCCCTCCACTTT.

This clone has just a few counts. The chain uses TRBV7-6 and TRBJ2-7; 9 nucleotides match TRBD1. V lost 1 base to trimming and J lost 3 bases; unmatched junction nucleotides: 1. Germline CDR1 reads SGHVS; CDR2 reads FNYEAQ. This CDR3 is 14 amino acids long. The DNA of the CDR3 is TGTGCCAGCAGCTTAGAGGGACAGGGCTACGAGCAGTACTTC. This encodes CASSLEGQGYEQYF.

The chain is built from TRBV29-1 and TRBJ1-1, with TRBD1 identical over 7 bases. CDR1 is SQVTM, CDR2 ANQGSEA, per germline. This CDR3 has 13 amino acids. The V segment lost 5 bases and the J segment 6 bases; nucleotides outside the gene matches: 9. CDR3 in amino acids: CSVRGLTGSEAFF. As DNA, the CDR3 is TGCAGCGTTCGAGGATTGACAGGGTCTGAAGCTTTCTTT.

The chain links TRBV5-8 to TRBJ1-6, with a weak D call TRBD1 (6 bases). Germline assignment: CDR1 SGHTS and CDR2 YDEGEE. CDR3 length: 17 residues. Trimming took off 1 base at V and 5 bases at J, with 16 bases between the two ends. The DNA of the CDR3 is TGTGCCAGCAGCTTGATACAGGGAGGGTCGAATAATTCACCCCTCCACTTT. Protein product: CASSLIQGGSNNSPLHF.

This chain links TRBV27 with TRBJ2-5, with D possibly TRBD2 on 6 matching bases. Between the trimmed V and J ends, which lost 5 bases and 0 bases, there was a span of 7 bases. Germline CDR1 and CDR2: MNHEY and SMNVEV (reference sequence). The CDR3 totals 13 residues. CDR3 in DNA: TGTGCCAGCAGTCGGGACTACCAAGAGACCCAGTACTTC. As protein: CASSRDYQETQYF.

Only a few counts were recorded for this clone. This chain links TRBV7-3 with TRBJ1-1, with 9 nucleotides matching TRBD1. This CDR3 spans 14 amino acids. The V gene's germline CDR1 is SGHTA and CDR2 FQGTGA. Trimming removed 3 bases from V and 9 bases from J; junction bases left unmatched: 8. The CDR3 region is CASSFYGTGFKAFF. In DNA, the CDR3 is TGTGCCAGCAGCTTTTACGGGACAGGGTTTAAAGCTTTCTTT. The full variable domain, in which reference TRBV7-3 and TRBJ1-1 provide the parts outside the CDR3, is GAGVSQTPSNKVTEKGKYVELRCDPISGHTALYWYRQSLGQGPEFLIYFQGTGAADDSGLPNDRFFAVRPEGSVSTLKIQRTERGDSAVYLCASSFYGTGFKAFFGQGTRLTVV.

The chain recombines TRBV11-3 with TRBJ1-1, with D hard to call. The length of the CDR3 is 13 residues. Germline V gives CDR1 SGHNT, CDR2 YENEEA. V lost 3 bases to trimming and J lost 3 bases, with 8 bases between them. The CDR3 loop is CASSLSSDTEAFF. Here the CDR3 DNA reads TGTGCCAGCAGCTTGAGTTCCGACACTGAAGCTTTCTTT.